This T cell receptor beta chain appears in the sequencing data of a study of beta chain features in type 1 diabetes. This CDR3 is built from 14 residues. V lost 2 bases and J lost 8; bases outside the gene matches: 7. Germline loops: CDR1 SGHTA, CDR2 FQGNSA. Isolated RNA was reverse transcribed in full, so expressed TCRB transcripts were sequenced. Measured with immunoSEQ multiplex PCR; TCRdb has only the in-frame clones, and not every one. The sample contains roughly 500,000 clones, 30% of which appear only once. Points from the study as a whole: Over-representation of high TCR-expressing cells was a possible consequence of cDNA sequencing. Compared with healthy donors, patients appeared to share more similar naive, central memory and regulatory TCRB repertoires. Type 1 diabetes patients had VDJ junctions that carried fewer insertions and more deletions.

Regarding this clone: Its target is not known.

This sequence joins TRBV7-2 and TRBJ2-5; 8 nucleotides agree with TRBD1. This TCR derives from a man between 18 and 29 years old in good health. The sample was naive CD4+ T cells from blood. CDR3 amino acids: CASSLQGQAGTQYF. CDR3 in DNA: TGTGCCAGCAGCTTACAGGGACAGGCTGGCACCCAGTACTTC.